This TCR beta chain comes out of a study of immune characterization of retroperitoneal liposarcoma. Germline loops: CDR1 SGHNT, CDR2 YENEEA. The CDR3 sequence is 18 residues long. J lost 3 bases, V lost 5 bases, and 11 bases had no gene match. TCRdb re-derived calls from the PCR reads in MiXCR, one entry per CDR3 protein. The sample has roughly 2,400 distinct CDR3 sequences; about 50% are singletons. This chain uses TRBV11-3 with TRBJ2-6; TRBD1 matches at 9 bases. The receptor was derived from a female donor with retroperitoneal liposarcoma. The sequenced material came from tumor tissue. CDR3 sequence: CASSPRDREAIGANVLTF. Here the CDR3 DNA reads TGTGCCAGCAGCCCCAGGGACAGGGAAGCGATTGGGGCCAACGTCCTGACTTTC.